This entry concerns a single T cell receptor (beta chain). It lacks a known antigen. One base away there is no much larger clone; base qualities are not given. One collaborating source in Seattle enrolled patients during active infection and followed them longitudinally through the course of disease. Whole blood was collected in K2EDTA tubes by collaborating institutions according to the institutions' own protocols. For TCRbeta analysis, collaborators shipped samples in one of three forms: frozen whole blood, isolated PBMCs, or DNA extracted from either of those sample types. This sample stems from a study of blood T cell repertoires in COVID-19 (TCRdb year 2020). Background on the whole study: Collaborator samples came from the United States, Italy and Spain and covered acute and convalescent phases of COVID-19. The prospective study material was composed of cDNA or gDNA derived from T cells, B-cell-depleted T cells, or PBMCs. Deeply sampled blood TCRbeta repertoires from subjects exposed to, actively infected with, or recovered from COVID-19 were included in the dataset. The repertoires were released in a freely available public database meant as a resource for research on the immune response to SARS-CoV-2. Samples were obtained from the ongoing ImmuneRACE study (first 160 participants) and from about 1,300 subjects provided by 6 global collaborators. Nearly every sample came with metadata listing a de-identified subject ID, COVID-19 status, age in years and sex. HLA class I and class II types, where available, came from metadata supplied by the sample provider rather than from assay-based typing.

TCRbeta CDR3 regions were amplified from genomic DNA by means of the immunoSEQ Assay, a bias-controlled multiplex PCR. The original methods were these. Nucleated cell counts per sample were estimated from amplification of reference gene primers within the assay. Sequence reads were collapsed and filtered to measure the absolute abundance of every unique TCRbeta CDR3 rearrangement. For each sample, productive Simpson clonality was calculated as the square root of Simpson's diversity index across productive rearrangements. In TCRdb, the immuneACCESS table is reduced to in-frame sequences with V and J assigned. These tables do not hold every clone; where another copy was compared, an unresolved V gene accounts for under half, and the others remain unexplained. That table furnishes V, J and clone size, whereas the DNA furnished D and trimming. Across this sample there are hundreds of thousands of clones, with almost 90% seen only once. Roughly 12% of the sample is taken by the ten largest.

Broad study findings and their caveats: Clinical and demographic metadata were provided uncurated, with the amount varying by source and participant.

From its cysteine to its phenylalanine, the CDR3 spans 14 amino acids. The entry retains the CDR3 DNA only, 42 bases that are in frame from base 1. The germline V gene (reference sequence) specifies LNHDA as CDR1 and SQIVND as CDR2. V and J are truncated by 2 bases and 2 bases respectively, leaving an intervening sequence of 9 bases. The rearranged segments are TRBV19 and TRBJ2-5; the D gene cannot be resolved reliably. The source is a woman in her 30s with COVID-19, enrolled during active disease. The sequenced sample consisted of peripheral blood. The nucleotide sequence is TGTGCCAGTAGTATAAGAACACCTCAAGAGACCCAGTACTTC. It codes for CASSIRTPQETQYF.